One T cell receptor beta chain is described in this entry. The antigen is unknown. Sequenced by immunoSEQ multiplex PCR; TCRdb stores in-frame clones only, minus some. The table shows around 230,000 clones, with about 90% occurring only once. The sample comes from a study of cytomegalovirus exposure and HLA in healthy donors. Overall study results and limits: The study labeled about 160 TCR beta chains cytomegalovirus-associated.

After removal of 5 bases from V and 7 bases from J, the junction contained 5 bases not matched to a gene. The germline CDR1 and CDR2 sequences are KGHSH and LQKENI. CDR3 length: 14 amino acids. This sequence joins TRBV18 and TRBJ1-5; 10 bases map to TRBD1. Source material: PBMCs. This TCR came from a woman aged 25 to 39 in good health and CMV-seropositive. The CDR3 protein is CASSIGTGEQPQHF. DNA of the CDR3: TGTGCCAGCTCAATCGGGACAGGGGAACAGCCCCAGCATTTT.